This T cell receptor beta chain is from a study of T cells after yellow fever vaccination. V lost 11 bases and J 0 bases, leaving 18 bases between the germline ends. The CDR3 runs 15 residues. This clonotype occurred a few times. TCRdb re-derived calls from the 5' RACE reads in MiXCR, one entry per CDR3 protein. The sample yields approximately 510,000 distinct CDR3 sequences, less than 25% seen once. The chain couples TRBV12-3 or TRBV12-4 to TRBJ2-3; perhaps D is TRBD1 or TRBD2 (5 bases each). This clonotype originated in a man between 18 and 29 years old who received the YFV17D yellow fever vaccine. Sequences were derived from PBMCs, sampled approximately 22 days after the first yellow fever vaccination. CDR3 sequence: CASGRGGTSTDTQYF. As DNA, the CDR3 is TGTGCCTCAGGGCGTGGGGGAACTAGCACAGATACGCAGTATTTT.